The rows below give T cell receptor beta chains drawn from one sample of a study of Tregs in tolerant kidney transplant recipients. Assay used: immunoSEQ multiplex PCR; TCRdb lists only in-frame clones, some missing. Among 40,000 to 50,000 clones listed, about 89% were seen once. Material for sequencing was Tregs from blood. These receptors all come from a human donor in good health. Both conserved end residues are part of each CDR3.

v_gene: TRBV7-2; j_gene: TRBJ2-5; CDR3aa: CASSPDQIRSTQYF
v_gene: TRBV5-1; j_gene: TRBJ2-7; CDR3aa: CASSLAWDSIYEQYF
v_gene: TRBV18; j_gene: TRBJ1-5; CDR3aa: CASSPVTNQPQHF
v_gene: TRBV11-2; j_gene: TRBJ1-2; CDR3aa: CASSFASHGRGYTF
v_gene: TRBV19; j_gene: TRBJ2-7; CDR3aa: CASSIRRDYEQYF
v_gene: TRBV5-5; j_gene: TRBJ1-3; CDR3aa: CASSLSGSSGNTIYF
v_gene: TRBV5-4; j_gene: TRBJ2-5; CDR3aa: CASSLKGGATGTQYF
v_gene: TRBV4-1; j_gene: TRBJ2-2; CDR3aa: CASSRQGASLNTGELFF
v_gene: TRBV29-1; j_gene: TRBJ1-2; CDR3aa: CSVDWGPDRGRNYGYTF
v_gene: TRBV19; j_gene: TRBJ2-5; CDR3aa: CASSKTGQRRIETQYF
v_gene: TRBV5-1; j_gene: TRBJ1-1; CDR3aa: CASSFGWVRTEAFF
v_gene: TRBV5-1; j_gene: TRBJ1-3; CDR3aa: CASSFTGGSYGNTIYF
v_gene: TRBV11-2; j_gene: TRBJ2-1; CDR3aa: CASSSTSNYNEQFF
v_gene: TRBV5-1; j_gene: TRBJ2-5; CDR3aa: CASSQGSETQYF
v_gene: TRBV6-1; j_gene: TRBJ1-1; CDR3aa: CASKLGRVGNTEAFF
v_gene: TRBV15; j_gene: NA; CDR3aa: CATSRELRRTYEQYF
v_gene: TRBV19; j_gene: TRBJ2-7; CDR3aa: CASSIDLLADYEQYF
v_gene: TRBV6-4; j_gene: TRBJ2-1; CDR3aa: CASSGGGADNEQFF
v_gene: TRBV7-9; j_gene: TRBJ2-7; CDR3aa: CAISIGGAGNEQYF
v_gene: TRBV2; j_gene: TRBJ2-7; CDR3aa: CASSNSGYEQYF
v_gene: TRBV21-1; j_gene: TRBJ1-2; CDR3aa: CASSGTHGGYTF
v_gene: TRBV10-1; j_gene: TRBJ2-2; CDR3aa: CASSAGPGGELFF
v_gene: TRBV19; j_gene: TRBJ1-1; CDR3aa: CASSDTGGSEAFF
v_gene: TRBV4-2; j_gene: TRBJ1-3; CDR3aa: CASSQGIPIYF
v_gene: TRBV11-2; j_gene: TRBJ2-1; CDR3aa: CASSSSGSYNEQFF
v_gene: TRBV7-9; j_gene: TRBJ1-2; CDR3aa: CASSPQGAWGYTF
v_gene: TRBV7-2; j_gene: TRBJ2-7; CDR3aa: CASRPTGTSSEQYF
v_gene: TRBV19; j_gene: TRBJ2-7; CDR3aa: CASSPGATYGQYF
v_gene: TRBV7-6; j_gene: TRBJ1-1; CDR3aa: CASSSGQGEAFF
v_gene: TRBV5-1; j_gene: TRBJ2-2; CDR3aa: CASSFYPRVLTNTGELFF
v_gene: TRBV27; j_gene: TRBJ2-6; CDR3aa: CASSFLGQGFSGANVLTF
v_gene: TRBV4-2; j_gene: TRBJ2-3; CDR3aa: CASSQDGLAGGDTQYF
v_gene: TRBV28; j_gene: TRBJ1-6; CDR3aa: CASRTGTGALNSPLHF
v_gene: TRBV18; j_gene: TRBJ1-3; CDR3aa: CASSPWQGKGNTIYF
v_gene: TRBV30; j_gene: TRBJ2-2; CDR3aa: CAWGRGPHTGELFF
v_gene: TRBV15; j_gene: TRBJ2-1; CDR3aa: CATSRDKWGEQFF
v_gene: TRBV14; j_gene: TRBJ2-2; CDR3aa: CASRVTGGTGELFF
v_gene: TRBV6-1; j_gene: TRBJ1-1; CDR3aa: CASSTGAMNTEAFF
v_gene: TRBV5-6; j_gene: TRBJ2-7; CDR3aa: CASSRGSPYEQYF
v_gene: TRBV7-9; j_gene: TRBJ1-1; CDR3aa: CASSLWGALMNTEAFF